This entry features one T cell receptor beta chain sequence. Its antigen is unknown. The V and J ends lost 2 bases and 3 bases respectively, with 13 bases between them. The CDR3 sequence is 15 residues long. Germline CDR1 is GTSNPN and CDR2 is SVGIG (reference sequence). CD45RA+ naive and CD45RA-negative memory subsets were separated from CD4+ cells. This sample is part of a study of shared clonotypes between healthy human individuals. Study-wide findings and caveats: Approximately 4.6% of naive CD4 clonotypes were shared across several donors.

Profiled with immunoSEQ multiplex PCR; TCRdb holds only in-frame clones, not every one. The sample has 800,000 to 1,200,000 clones, around 78% seen once; the top ten hold approximately 0.52%. The sequencing sample was made of memory CD4+ T cells from PBMCs. The sample's subset: CD45RA-negative fraction. The TCR originated in a man aged 18-30 years in good health. Some clones in this sample may be carry-over from other donors' samples. The rearrangement links TRBV30 to TRBJ1-4, with D perhaps TRBD1 (5 bases). Written as DNA, the CDR3 is TGTGCCTGGAGTCCACCGGTCAGGGCTAATGAAAAACTGTTTTTT. Translation gives CAWSPPVRANEKLFF.